The next 30 T cell receptor beta chains were all read from a single sample in a study of T cells in Graves' hyperthyroidism and ophthalmopathy. Template material for amplifying TCR beta CDR3 regions consisted of RNA transcripts. TCR CDR3 regions were first amplified by RT-PCR with HTBI primers. Each CDR3 protein gets one entry after TCRdb re-called the multiplex PCR reads with MiXCR. Counted here are about 700,000 distinct CDR3 sequences, approximately 14% occurring once; the ten biggest clones make up around 9.6%. The source material was blood. The source is a woman aged 18-29 years with Graves' hyperthyroidism.

This clonotype was detected many times. In DNA form, the CDR3 reads TGTGCCTGGACAGGGTCGAGAGACACTGAAGCTTTCTTT. It translates to CAWTGSRDTEAFF. This sequence joins TRBV30 and TRBJ1-1; a weak D match, TRBD1 (5 bases). CDR1 and CDR2 (germline): GTSNPN, SVGIG (reference sequence). V was pared by 4 bases and J by 3 bases, with 12 bases between. The CDR3 sequence is 13 residues long.

This clonotype was seen more than once but under ten times. The chain carries TRBV11-2 and TRBJ2-1, with TRBD2 matching 14 bases. Germline CDR1 and CDR2: SGHAT and FQNNGV. The CDR3 extends over 16 amino acids. The ends lost 5 bases at V and 6 bases at J; junction bases unmatched: 6. The CDR3 DNA reads TGTGCCAGCAGCATCCGGACTAGCGGGAGGACCAATGAGCAGTTCTTC. Its protein product is CASSIRTSGRTNEQFF.

This clonotype was seen a few times. A read error may produce the germline difference seen at one junction end. J is TRBJ2-1 and V is TRBV3-1, with D maybe TRBD2 (7 bases). Germline V gives CDR1 LGHDT, CDR2 YNNKEL (reference sequence). The CDR3 extends over 15 amino acids. CDR3 coding DNA: TGCGCCAGCAGCCAGGGTTGGGGGGGCCACAATGAGCAGTTCTTC. Protein sequence: CASSQGWGGHNEQFF.

There are a few counts of this clonotype. The V call is TRBV6-1, the J call TRBJ2-5; 10 bases match TRBD1. Germline-derived CDR1 and CDR2 are MNHNS and SASEGT. J was trimmed by 4 bases and V by 6 bases; bases with no gene match: 8. This CDR3 comprises 15 residues. The CDR3 spells CASSPGQGRGETQYF. CDR3 sequence (DNA): TGTGCCAGCAGCCCGGGACAGGGGAGGGGAGAGACCCAGTACTTC.

The table lists this clonotype with many counts. The rearrangement uses TRBV5-4 and TRBJ2-7; 7 nucleotides align to TRBD2. This CDR3 spans 16 amino acids. Germline V lookup: CDR1 SGHNT, CDR2 YYREEE (reference sequence). V was pared by 2 bases and J by 1 base, with 9 bases of the junction left unmatched. The CDR3 loop is CASSLPGASGSYEQYF. CDR3 DNA sequence: TGTGCCAGCAGCTTACCCGGGGCTAGCGGTTCCTACGAGCAGTACTTC.

This clonotype was counted at least ten times. This chain joins TRBV2 and TRBJ1-6, with 7 bases matching TRBD1. From germline, CDR1 is SNHLY and CDR2 FYNNEI. The CDR3 runs 17 residues. V shed 5 bases and J 0 bases; nucleotides not matched to a gene: 7. The CDR3 DNA is TGTGCCAGCAGTAGGGACAGCGCTTTCTCCTATAATTCACCCCTCCACTTT. Encoded protein: CASSRDSAFSYNSPLHF.

This clonotype was recorded many times. This CDR3 reads CASSLGAVTVSNEQFF. CDR3 coding DNA: TGTGCCAGCAGCTTAGGAGCGGTGACGGTGTCCAATGAGCAGTTCTTC. The V call is TRBV13, the J call TRBJ2-1; D is perhaps TRBD2 (5 bases). The V gene lost 0 bases and the J gene lost 6 bases, with 15 bases spanning the gap. The CDR3 is made up of 16 amino acids. Germline V lookup: CDR1 PRHDT, CDR2 FYEKMQ (reference sequence). The full variable domain, completed using reference TRBV13 and TRBJ2-1, is AAGVIQSPRHLIKEKRETATLKCYPIPRHDTVYWYQQGPGQDPQFLISFYEKMQSDKGSIPDRFSAQQFSDYHSELNMSSLELGDSALYFCASSLGAVTVSNEQFFGPGTRLTVL.

This clonotype came up many times. The J gene is TRBJ2-5, the V gene TRBV7-9; 15 bases line up with TRBD2. V trimming: 4 bases; J trimming: 5 bases; junction bases outside the gene matches: 2. Germline loops: CDR1 SEHNR, CDR2 FQNEAQ (reference sequence). CDR3 length: 15 amino acids. The CDR3 region has the DNA TGTGCCAGCAGCTACGGGACTAGCGGGAGGGAGACCCAGTACTTC. Its protein is CASSYGTSGRETQYF.

This clonotype was detected a few times. J is TRBJ1-4 and V is TRBV18, with 7 bases identical to TRBD1. This CDR3 is 13 amino acids long. V dropped 2 bases and J dropped 8; count of bases not matched to a gene: 2. Germline CDR1 is KGHSH and CDR2 is LQKENI. The CDR3 region is CASSPGTEEKLFF. The CDR3 region has the DNA TGTGCCAGCTCACCAGGGACAGAAGAAAAACTGTTTTTT. Drawing the rest from reference TRBV18 and TRBJ1-4, the complete variable domain is NAGVMQNPRHLVRRRGQEARLRCSPMKGHSHVYWYRQLPEEGLKFMVYLQKENIIDESGMPKERFSAEFPKEGPSILRIQQVVRGDSAAYFCASSPGTEEKLFFGSGTQLSVL.

This clonotype was detected ten times or more. V usage is TRBV7-2 and J usage is TRBJ2-1, with 9 positions matching TRBD1. Germline V gene lookup returns CDR1 SGHTA and CDR2 FQGNSA. Germline trimming cut 6 bases from V and 4 bases from J; bases unmatched to any gene: 7. The CDR3 runs to 15 residues. CDR3 in amino acids: CASRLAGTGYNEQFF. CDR3 DNA: TGTGCCAGCAGACTTGCCGGGACAGGGTACAATGAGCAGTTCTTC.

There are a few counts of this clonotype. V and J are TRBV27 and TRBJ1-1; D call uncertain. CDR1 MNHEY and CDR2 SMNVEV come from the germline V gene (reference sequence). Trimming took 4 bases from V and 6 from J, leaving 9 bases between them. This CDR3 has 12 residues. The CDR3 nucleotides are TGTGCCAGCAGTTCGGGGAGGTCTGAAGCTTTCTTT. Protein sequence: CASSSGRSEAFF.

This clonotype was seen repeatedly, ten times or more. This chain connects TRBV20-1 to TRBJ2-5; 7 bases line up with TRBD1. CDR3 length: 14 amino acids. Germline V CDR1 and CDR2: DFQATT, SNEGSKA (reference sequence). The trim removed 4 bases at V and 1 base at J, leaving 6 bases unmatched. The CDR3 here is CSAILDRVQETQYF. CDR3 nucleotides: TGCAGTGCTATCCTCGACAGGGTCCAAGAGACCCAGTACTTC.

This clonotype was observed at least ten times. The chain couples TRBV19 to TRBJ2-7; D tentatively fits TRBD1 or TRBD2 (5 bases each). The V and J ends lost 6 bases and 3 bases respectively, with 18 bases between them. Germline V gives CDR1 LNHDA, CDR2 SQIVND (reference sequence). This CDR3 comprises 15 residues. Written as DNA, the CDR3 is TGTGCCAGTAGCCAGGCCGGGACGACCTACTACGAGCAGTACTTC. This translates into CASSQAGTTYYEQYF.

This clonotype was recorded at least ten times. The chain combines TRBV5-6 with TRBJ1-1, with D uncertain. Germline lookup yields CDR1 SGHDT and CDR2 YYEEEE. The CDR3 length is 12 residues. The V end lost 3 bases, the J end lost 5 bases, and 8 bases lay between the germline ends. For the CDR3, the DNA is TGTGCCAGCAGCTCCGAGAGAACTGAAGCTTTCTTT. It yields the protein CASSSERTEAFF.

On this clonotype: The junction differs from germline at one of its ends, possibly a read error. The chain combines TRBV10-1 with TRBJ1-3, with no clear D. Germline lookup yields CDR1 WNHNN and CDR2 SYGVQD (reference sequence). The CDR3 runs 13 residues. For the CDR3, the DNA is TGCGCCAGCAGTCCGGGGTCTGCAAACACCATATATTTT. Amino acids: CASSPGSANTIYF.

This clonotype was observed at least ten times. The chain recombines TRBV29-1 with TRBJ2-1; 8 bases fit TRBD2. The ends lost 5 bases at V and 3 bases at J; junction bases unmatched: 6. Germline V gene data show CDR1 as SQVTM and CDR2 as ANQGSEA. This CDR3 is built from 14 residues. The CDR3, as DNA: TGCAGCGTTCCAAATAGCGGGATCTACAATGAGCAGTTCTTC. As protein: CSVPNSGIYNEQFF.

This clonotype was seen ten or more times. V is TRBV6-1 and J is TRBJ2-7; no clear D gene. Germline V gene lookup returns CDR1 MNHNS and CDR2 SASEGT. Trimming cost V 5 bases and J 5 bases, with 10 bases left between them. The CDR3 consists of 12 residues. CDR3: CASSSTSHEQYF. CDR3 nucleotides: TGTGCCAGCAGTTCCACCAGTCACGAGCAGTACTTC.

The genes are TRBV7-3 and TRBJ2-1, with unresolved D. The CDR3 sequence is 15 residues long. Germline CDR1 is SGHTA and CDR2 is FQGTGA. Between the trimmed V and J ends, which lost 3 bases and 5 bases, there was a span of 14 bases. CDR3 loop: CASSFGPTTDNEQFF. CDR3 sequence (DNA): TGTGCCAGCAGCTTTGGTCCTACGACGGACAATGAGCAGTTCTTC.

The chain couples TRBV12-3 or TRBV12-4 to TRBJ2-1; D assignment may be TRBD1 or TRBD2 (6 bases each). With 8 bases removed from V and 13 bases from J, the gap between germline ends came to 18 bases. The CDR3 length is 12 residues. The CDR3 spells CASARGLRNQFF. The CDR3 coding sequence is TGTGCCAGCGCCCGGGGGCTCCGGAATCAGTTCTTC.

This clonotype was seen more than once but under ten times. V usage is TRBV29-1 and J usage is TRBJ1-5; no definite D call. In germline, CDR1 is SQVTM, CDR2 ANQGSEA. Between the trimmed V and J ends, which lost 0 bases and 0 bases, there was a span of 9 bases. CDR3 length equals 15 residues. The CDR3 reads CSVEEALLSNQPQHF. In nucleotides, the CDR3 is TGCAGCGTTGAAGAAGCACTGCTTAGCAATCAGCCCCAGCATTTT.

This clonotype has a count of ten or more. V is TRBV4-2 and J is TRBJ1-2, with D possibly matching TRBD1 (6 bases). CDR1 is LGHNA, CDR2 YNFKEQ, per germline. This CDR3 region has 13 residues. The V end was cut by 4 bases, the J end by 8 bases, with 14 bases between. As DNA, the CDR3 is TGTGCCAGCAGCCCGGGACAAGAGGAGGGCTACACCTTC. It translates to CASSPGQEEGYTF.

The chain carries TRBV10-3 and TRBJ1-4; D gene unclear. Trimming shortened V by 2 bases and J by 3 bases, and 19 bases separated the two germline ends. Germline V gene lookup returns CDR1 ENHRY and CDR2 SYGVKD. The CDR3 spans 18 residues. CDR3 sequence (DNA): TGTGCCATCAGTGAGCCGAATCCTCTGGGAATGGCTAATGAAAAACTGTTTTTT. As protein: CAISEPNPLGMANEKLFF.

This chain uses TRBV12-3 or TRBV12-4 with TRBJ1-1; D not certain. Deletions cut 7 bases from V and 1 base from J, with 13 bases between. CDR3 length: 14 residues. CDR3 sequence: CASIQGRTNTEAFF. The CDR3 nucleotides are TGTGCCAGCATCCAAGGACGGACGAACACTGAAGCTTTCTTT.

This rearrangement joins TRBV10-3 to TRBJ2-7; 7 nucleotides align to TRBD2. The CDR3 is 14 residues long. Germline-derived CDR1 and CDR2 are ENHRY and SYGVKD. V gave up 2 bases and J gave up 0 bases; unmatched junction bases: 1. The CDR3 loop is CAISERGDSYEQYF. CDR3 DNA sequence: TGTGCCATCAGTGAGCGGGGGGACTCCTACGAGCAGTACTTC.

This clonotype was seen many times. The rearrangement joins TRBV18 to TRBJ2-5; TRBD2 matches at 8 bases. In germline, CDR1 is KGHSH, CDR2 LQKENI. The CDR3 is 14 amino acids. V was clipped by 3 bases and J by 5 bases; unmatched bases: 5. In DNA form, the CDR3 reads TGTGCCAGCTCACCGGGACTAGGTACGGAGACCCAGTACTTC. It yields the protein CASSPGLGTETQYF.

About this clonotype itself: A much bigger clone sits one base away, suggesting this may be a read error. The chain employs TRBV5-4 and TRBJ2-2, with a tentative D call TRBD2 (5 bases). Looked up from germline, CDR1 is SGHNT and CDR2 is YYREEE (reference sequence). CDR3 length: 13 residues. The CDR3: CASSLNAAGELLF. The CDR3 bases are TGTGCCAGCAGCTTAAACGCTGCCGGGGAGCTGCTTTTT.

With respect to this clonotype: This may come from a read error, since a much larger clone is one base off. The chain has TRBV11-2 and TRBJ1-2, with D hard to call. Germline V gives CDR1 SGHAT, CDR2 FQNNGV. CDR3 size: 16 residues. Trimming shortened V by 1 base and J by 3 bases, and 15 bases separated the two germline ends. In DNA form, the CDR3 reads TGTGCCAGCAGCTTAGTCGACCGACATGCGGACTATGGCTACACCTTC. Translation: CASSLVDRHADYGYTF.

The chain joins TRBV4-3 to TRBJ2-2; 12 bases agree with TRBD1. In germline, CDR1 is LGHNA, CDR2 YSLEER. The CDR3 has 17 amino acids. Trimming took 4 bases from V and 5 from J; bases not matched to a gene: 8. CDR3 nucleotide sequence: TGCGCCAGCAGCCGGGAAAGGGGACAGGGGGCGACCGGGGAGCTGTTTTTT. Its translation: CASSRERGQGATGELFF.

The chain employs TRBV7-8 and TRBJ2-1; a possible D gene is TRBD1 (6 bases). V lost 7 bases, J lost 10 bases, and 17 bases lay in between. In germline, CDR1 is SGHVS, CDR2 FQNEAQ. The CDR3 totals 13 residues. The DNA of the CDR3 is TGTGCCAGCACCGTAAGGACAGCCCAGGAGCAGTTCTTC. Its protein is CASTVRTAQEQFF.

The chain has TRBV19 and TRBJ2-7, with TRBD2 identical over 12 bases. Germline CDR1 is LNHDA and CDR2 is SQIVND (reference sequence). The CDR3 consists of 14 residues. The ends lost 6 bases at V and 3 bases at J; junction bases unmatched: 3. CDR3 region: CASRRLAGDYEQYF. CDR3 bases: TGTGCCAGTAGGAGACTAGCGGGAGACTACGAGCAGTACTTC.